The source of this TCR beta chain is a study of CD8+ T cells in alopecia areata. The study, taken as a whole, reports: Resident alphabeta T cells of normal skin are also sequenced in scalp samples. Especially in alopecia totalis/universalis, lesional scalp showed greater clonality than normal scalp did.

As concerns this clone: What it binds is unknown.

This CDR3 is 12 amino acids long. V dropped 6 bases and J dropped 6 bases, with 12 bases sitting between them. Per the germline V gene, CDR1 is SQVTM and CDR2 is ANQGSEA. The treatment: oral pan-JAK inhibitor, 5-10 mg twice daily. Alopecia areata patients had lesional scalp punch biopsies and peripheral blood taken from them. Sequencing used cDNA as its template, made by extracting RNA and reverse transcribing it. TCRdb's copy holds only in-frame clones and misses some; the assay was immunoSEQ multiplex PCR. This repertoire shows roughly 180,000 clones, approximately 50% found once; its top ten account for about 9.4%.

The chain combines TRBV29-1 with TRBJ2-1; D gene unclear. The TCR sequence derives from a human donor with alopecia areata. The material sequenced was CD8+ T cells sorted from blood, taken around week 54, from a patient treated with tofacitinib. The CDR3 loop is CSVQELSNEQFF. DNA for the CDR3: TGCAGCGTGCAGGAGCTAAGCAATGAGCAGTTCTTC.